These 6 T cell receptor beta chains were all obtained from the same sample, sequenced in a study of graft-versus-host responses after intestinal transplantation. Clones were read by immunoSEQ multiplex PCR, and TCRdb kept only the in-frame ones, dropping some. The data contain 57,000 or so clones, 90% to 95% of them singletons. The sample here was PBMCs, taken around 120 days after intestinal transplantation. These receptors all come from a human patient who received an intestinal transplant, so some T cells may come from the graft donor.

The chain is built from TRBV13 and TRBJ1-6; no reliable D call. CDR3 length: 15 residues. V was pared by 3 bases and J by 6 bases, with 12 bases between. Germline assignment: CDR1 PRHDT and CDR2 FYEKMQ (reference sequence). CDR3 residues: CASSFSREGNSPLHF. CDR3 bases: TGTGCCAGCAGCTTCAGTAGGGAGGGTAATTCACCCCTCCACTTT.

The chain uses TRBV10-3 and TRBJ2-1; D is unresolved. The CDR3 extends over 14 amino acids. Germline V gene data show CDR1 as ENHRY and CDR2 as SYGVKD. Trimming took 7 bases from V and 1 from J, leaving 11 bases between them. CDR3 DNA sequence: TGTGCCATCATGCACCACGGGTCCTACAATGAGCAGTTCTTC. Its translation is CAIMHHGSYNEQFF.

V usage is TRBV9 and J usage is TRBJ2-1, with 7 bases aligning to TRBD2. Germline V gene lookup returns CDR1 SGDLS and CDR2 YYNGEE. The CDR3 contains 14 residues. The junction had 4 bases not matched to a gene; V was cut back by 3 bases and J by 4 bases. CDR3 in amino acids: CASSAQAGYNEQFF. In DNA form, the CDR3 reads TGTGCCAGCAGCGCGCAAGCGGGGTACAATGAGCAGTTCTTC. Filled out from reference TRBV9 and TRBJ2-1, the complete variable domain reads DSGVTQTPKHLITATGQRVTLRCSPRSGDLSVYWYQQSLDQGLQFLIQYYNGEERAKGNILERFSAQQFPDLHSELNLSSLELGDSALYFCASSAQAGYNEQFFGPGTRLTVL.

This chain connects TRBV19 to TRBJ1-5; D ambiguous. The CDR3 length is 16 residues. Trimming removed 3 bases from V and 3 bases from J, with 15 bases in between. Germline-derived CDR1 and CDR2 are LNHDA and SQIVND (reference sequence). The CDR3 loop reads CASSMPGWKLNQPQHF. The CDR3 DNA reads TGTGCCAGTAGTATGCCGGGATGGAAACTCAATCAGCCCCAGCATTTT.

This clone has only a few counts. This chain joins TRBV7-6 and TRBJ2-1, with D unresolved. The CDR3 sequence is 12 residues long. Germline-derived CDR1 and CDR2 are SGHVS and FNYEAQ. The ends were cut back, 5 bases at V and 6 bases at J, with 8 bases in the middle. The CDR3 protein is CASSIYFNEQFF. The DNA for the CDR3 is TGTGCCAGCAGCATCTATTTCAATGAGCAGTTCTTC.

This chain uses TRBV28 with TRBJ1-2; TRBD1 is a possible D gene (5 bases). CDR3 length: 17 residues. Per the germline V gene, CDR1 is MDHEN and CDR2 is SYDVKM. V was pared by 3 bases and J by 5 bases, with 22 bases between. The CDR3 reads CASSFGDSGGDRYGYTF. The CDR3 DNA reads as TGTGCCAGCAGTTTCGGCGACAGTGGAGGGGATCGGTATGGCTACACCTTC.